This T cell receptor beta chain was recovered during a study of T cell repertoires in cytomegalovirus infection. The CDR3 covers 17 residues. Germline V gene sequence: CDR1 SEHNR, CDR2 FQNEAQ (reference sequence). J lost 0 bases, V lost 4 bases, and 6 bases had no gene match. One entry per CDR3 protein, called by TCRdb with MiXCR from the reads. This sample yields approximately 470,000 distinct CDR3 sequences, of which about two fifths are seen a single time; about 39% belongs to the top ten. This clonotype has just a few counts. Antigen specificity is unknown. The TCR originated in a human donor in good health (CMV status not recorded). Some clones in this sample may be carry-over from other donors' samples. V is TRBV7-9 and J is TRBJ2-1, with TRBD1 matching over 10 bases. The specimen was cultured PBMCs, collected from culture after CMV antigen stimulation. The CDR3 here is CASSYGTGVASYNEQFF. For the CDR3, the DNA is TGTGCCAGCAGCTACGGGACAGGGGTGGCCTCCTACAATGAGCAGTTCTTC.